Below, 26 T cell receptor beta chains from the same sample are listed, as sequenced in a study of graft-versus-host responses after intestinal transplantation. The repertoire was sequenced with immunoSEQ multiplex PCR; TCRdb's copy has only in-frame clones and lacks some. The data contain over 100,000 clones, around 90% of them seen just once; the ten biggest clones take up 0.2% to 0.25%. Their specific antigens are unknown. The sequencing here drew on unstimulated CD4+ T cells sorted from spleen or lymph node cells, taken before transplant. Receptor source: a human donor who was the organ donor for an intestinal transplant.

This rearrangement joins TRBV9 to TRBJ2-3; maybe TRBD2 (5 bases). Germline CDR1 is SGDLS and CDR2 is YYNGEE. The CDR3 is 13 residues long. Trimming took off 2 bases at V and 9 bases at J, with 13 bases between the two ends. CDR3 protein: CASSVGFWETQYF. The CDR3 nucleotides are TGTGCCAGCAGCGTGGGGTTCTGGGAGACGCAGTATTTT.

The chain employs TRBV28 and TRBJ1-1; 12 nucleotides line up with TRBD1. Germline CDR1 and CDR2: MDHEN and SYDVKM. The CDR3 sequence is 16 residues long. Losses at the gene ends were 2 bases for V and 4 bases for J; bases not matched to a gene: 5. Written as DNA, the CDR3 is TGTGCCAGCAGTTTAGGGACAGGGGGCGGGGTCACTGAAGCTTTCTTT. Encoded protein: CASSLGTGGGVTEAFF.

The chain carries TRBV7-2 and TRBJ2-7, with D uncertain. Germline CDR1 and CDR2: SGHTA and FQGNSA. The CDR3 runs 11 residues. V lost 5 bases to trimming and J lost 5 bases, with 7 bases between them. The CDR3 reads CASSQYHEQYF. The DNA for the CDR3 is TGTGCCAGCAGCCAGTACCACGAGCAGTACTTC.

The chain uses TRBV7-3 and TRBJ2-1; 7 bases fit TRBD2. Germline V lookup: CDR1 SGHTA, CDR2 FQGTGA. The V segment lost 5 bases and the J segment 0 bases; nucleotides outside the gene matches: 4. This CDR3 contains 15 residues. The CDR3 is CASSTVAGSYNEQFF. CDR3 nucleotides: TGTGCCAGCAGCACTGTAGCGGGCTCCTACAATGAGCAGTTCTTC.

J is TRBJ1-2 and V is TRBV2; 7 bases line up with TRBD1. CDR1 and CDR2 (germline): SNHLY, FYNNEI. With V trimmed by 3 bases and J by 8 bases, 6 bases remained unmatched. CDR3 size: 13 residues. CDR3 bases: TGTGCCAGCAGTGATGGACAGGTTGGAGGCTACACCTTC. Encoded protein: CASSDGQVGGYTF.

This clone turned up a few times. This chain uses TRBV23-1 with TRBJ2-2; the match to TRBD1 covers 8 bases. TRBV23-1 is designated an ORF whose function remains uncertain. The CDR3 extends over 18 amino acids. With V trimmed by 2 bases and J by 3 bases, 11 bases remained unmatched. As DNA, the CDR3 is TGCGCCAGCAGTCAAATCCTTTCCGGGACAGGCGACACCGGGGAGCTGTTTTTT. Translation: CASSQILSGTGDTGELFF.

The rearrangement joins TRBV18 to TRBJ2-1, with D uncertain. The CDR3 totals 14 residues. Germline assignment: CDR1 KGHSH and CDR2 LQKENI. V shed 3 bases and J shed 4 bases, with 10 bases lying between them. The CDR3 sequence is CASSPGRRYNEQFF. Written as DNA, the CDR3 is TGTGCCAGCTCACCGGGTAGAAGGTACAATGAGCAGTTCTTC.

V gene TRBV7-2 combines with J gene TRBJ2-3; either TRBD1 or TRBD2 may fit D (5 bases each). The CDR3 extends over 15 amino acids. V dropped 6 bases and J dropped 1 base, with 14 bases sitting between them. The germline V gene encodes CDR1 SGHTA and CDR2 FQGNSA. The CDR3 loop is CASRPTGLRTDTQYF. The CDR3 DNA reads as TGTGCCAGCAGGCCAACGGGGCTGCGCACAGATACGCAGTATTTT.

This chain uses TRBV7-8 with TRBJ2-7; unclear D gene. The CDR3 extends over 14 amino acids. Germline V lookup: CDR1 SGHVS, CDR2 FQNEAQ. V gave up 2 bases and J gave up 3 bases, with 11 bases separating them. For the CDR3, the DNA is TGTGCCAGCAGCTTAAGGCGGACCGGCTACGAGCAGTACTTC. Amino acid sequence: CASSLRRTGYEQYF.

V is TRBV5-4 and J is TRBJ2-1; 8 bases are shared with TRBD1. The CDR3 is made up of 14 amino acids. V lost 3 bases and J lost 6; bases outside the gene matches: 5. Germline V CDR1 and CDR2: SGHNT, YYREEE (reference sequence). For the CDR3, the DNA is TGTGCCAGCAGCTCGACAGGGGCCGGCAATGAGCAGTTCTTC. Its translation is CASSSTGAGNEQFF.

J is TRBJ1-1 and V is TRBV28, with 9 bases aligning to TRBD1. Germline CDR1 and CDR2: MDHEN and SYDVKM. This CDR3 spans 15 amino acids. V lost 6 bases and J lost 4; bases outside the gene matches: 9. This chain's CDR3 is CASSRTPTGGTEAFF. The CDR3 DNA sequence: TGTGCCAGCAGCCGAACCCCGACAGGGGGCACTGAAGCTTTCTTT.

Turning to this clone: At one of its ends the junction is not consistent with the germline gene, which may arise from a read error. CDR3 sequence (DNA): TGTGTCAGCAGCTGGGATATGAACACTGAAGCTTTCTTT. As protein: CVSSWDMNTEAFF. J is TRBJ1-1 and V is TRBV5-6; D call uncertain. The germline CDR1 and CDR2 sequences are SGHDT and YYEEEE. The CDR3 has 13 residues.

Here the CDR3 DNA reads TGCGCCAGCAGCTTGACAGGGGCGAACACTGAAGCTTTCTTT. It codes for CASSLTGANTEAFF. The chain couples TRBV5-1 to TRBJ1-1; TRBD1 agrees at 7 bases. The CDR3 loop spans 14 amino acids. After removal of 1 base from V and 1 base from J, the junction contained 1 base not matched to a gene. CDR1 and CDR2 from the germline V gene are SGHRS and YFSETQ.

The chain uses TRBV6-5 and TRBJ1-2, with 9 bases fitting TRBD1. The CDR3 has 12 amino acids. The germline CDR1 and CDR2 sequences are MNHEY and SVGAGI. Trimming at V came to 6 bases and at J to 4 bases, leaving 0 bases not matched to a gene. In DNA, the CDR3 is TGTGCCAGCAGGACAGGGGGCTATGGCTACACCTTC. This sequence encodes CASRTGGYGYTF.

The CDR3 nucleotides are TGTGCCAGCAGCCGGGACAGGGGAGGAAACACCATATATTTT. It translates to CASSRDRGGNTIYF. The V gene is TRBV11-2, the J gene TRBJ1-3, with 10 bases that match TRBD1. J lost 4 bases, V lost 5 bases, and 2 bases had no gene match. Germline V gene data show CDR1 as SGHAT and CDR2 as FQNNGV. This CDR3 is built from 14 residues.

The chain joins TRBV7-2 to TRBJ2-2; 8 bases agree with TRBD2. Germline V gene sequence: CDR1 SGHTA, CDR2 FQGNSA. V was clipped by 2 bases and J by 6 bases; unmatched bases: 8. The CDR3 sequence is 16 residues long. For the CDR3, the DNA is TGTGCCAGCAGCTTACGGGAGGGTCTCAATGCCGGGGAGCTGTTTTTT. Translating gives CASSLREGLNAGELFF.

V gene TRBV18 combines with J gene TRBJ1-3; D remains ambiguous. From germline, CDR1 is KGHSH and CDR2 LQKENI. The V end was cut by 2 bases, the J end by 4 bases, with 6 bases between. The CDR3 consists of 13 residues. The CDR3 region is CASSPKEGNTIYF. In nucleotides, the CDR3 is TGTGCCAGCTCACCAAAGGAGGGAAACACCATATATTTT.

This chain links TRBV21-1 with TRBJ2-1. TRBV21-1 is annotated as a pseudogene. The CDR3 runs to 11 residues. The CDR3 sequence: CASSWGNEQFF. As DNA, the CDR3 is TGTGCCAGCAGCTGGGGCAATGAGCAGTTCTTC.

The chain links TRBV28 to TRBJ1-4; tentatively, D is TRBD1 (5 bases). This CDR3 has 12 residues. V lost 5 bases and J lost 6, with 7 bases in between. From germline, CDR1 is MDHEN and CDR2 SYDVKM. The CDR3 DNA is TGTGCCAGCAGTGGCAGGGATGAAAAACTGTTTTTT. It codes for CASSGRDEKLFF.

V and J are TRBV7-7 and TRBJ2-6; no firm D call. Trimming pared 5 bases from V and 0 bases from J, leaving 11 bases between. Per the germline V gene, CDR1 is SSHAT and CDR2 is FNYEAQ (reference sequence). This CDR3 comprises 16 residues. CDR3 nucleotide sequence: TGTGCCAGCAGCCCCGGAATGAACTCTGGGGCCAACGTCCTGACTTTC. Its translation: CASSPGMNSGANVLTF. The variable domain in full, with the rest retrieved from reference TRBV7-7 and TRBJ2-6, is GAGVSQSPRYKVTKRGQDVTLRCDPISSHATLYWYQQALGQGPEFLTYFNYEAQPDKSGLPSDRFSAERPEGSISTLTIQRTEQRDSAMYRCASSPGMNSGANVLTFGAGSRLTVL.

The genes are TRBV19 and TRBJ2-3, with 9 bases fitting TRBD1. Unmatched junction bases numbered 7, after V lost 5 bases and J lost 4 bases. The length of the CDR3 is 15 residues. CDR1 is LNHDA and CDR2 is SQIVND in the germline V gene (reference sequence). For the CDR3, the DNA is TGTGCCAGTAGTCCACGGGACAGGGCAGCAGATACGCAGTATTTT. Protein: CASSPRDRAADTQYF.

The chain joins TRBV20-1 to TRBJ2-1; D remains ambiguous. The CDR3 is made up of 11 amino acids. Trimming removed 6 bases at V and 9 bases at J, with 12 bases between. Germline-derived CDR1 and CDR2 are DFQATT and SNEGSKA (reference sequence). For the CDR3, the DNA is TGCAGTGCCTCAAGAGCTCTTGAGCAGTTCTTC. Amino acid sequence: CSASRALEQFF.

This clone occurred once. The rearrangement links TRBV20-1 to TRBJ2-1; D is unclear. CDR1 and CDR2 (germline): DFQATT, SNEGSKA (reference sequence). The length of the CDR3 is 10 residues. Trimming removed 4 bases from V and 5 bases from J, with 3 bases in between. The CDR3 nucleotides read TGCAGTGCTACTAACAATGAGCAGTTCTTC. Translation gives CSATNNEQFF.

Here the CDR3 DNA reads TGTGCCAGTAGTATCCGAGGGAGGGCCGGGGACGAGCAGTACTTC. Encoded protein: CASSIRGRAGDEQYF. The chain carries TRBV19 and TRBJ2-5; 7 nucleotides agree with TRBD2. The end of the DNA fits TRBJ2-7 better, so the J call may be wrong. This CDR3 is built from 15 residues. The germline gives CDR1 LNHDA, CDR2 SQIVND (reference sequence).

The CDR3 bases are TGTGCCATCAGTGGTGGGACAGGGACGGCCAAAAACATTCAGTACTTC. Encoded protein: CAISGGTGTAKNIQYF. The V gene is TRBV10-3, the J gene TRBJ2-4; TRBD1 agrees at 9 bases. V shed 4 bases and J 1 base; nucleotides not matched to a gene: 5. The CDR3 loop spans 16 amino acids. The germline gives CDR1 ENHRY, CDR2 SYGVKD.

The chain employs TRBV20-1 and TRBJ2-3; D gene ambiguous. Germline CDR1 is DFQATT and CDR2 is SNEGSKA (reference sequence). The CDR3 contains 11 residues. V gave up 3 bases and J gave up 4 bases, with 5 bases separating them. The CDR3 is CSASISDTQYF. CDR3 DNA: TGCAGTGCTAGTATCTCAGATACGCAGTATTTT.